The source of this TCR beta chain is a study of memory CD8 T cells in hepatitis C reinfection. As to time point: late/post reinfection, 12 to 24 weeks after detection. TCR sequencing was done directly ex vivo on sorted cells, without expansion in vitro. This clone was counted once. Libraries were prepared by immunoSEQ multiplex PCR; TCRdb keeps only in-frame clonotypes and omits some of them. The table records 45,000 to 50,000 clones, about 91% of them present only once. The origin of this receptor is a young man with hepatitis C virus infection. The sample taken for sequencing was naive CD8+ T cells sorted from blood.

DNA for the CDR3: TGTGCCAGCAGTTGGACAGACTACAATGAGCAGTTCTTC. It translates to CASSWTDYNEQFF. The chain employs TRBV6-5 and TRBJ2-1; D perhaps matches TRBD1 (6 bases). Germline V gene lookup returns CDR1 MNHEY and CDR2 SVGAGI. Trimming cost V 4 bases and J 3 bases, with 7 bases left between them. This CDR3 is 13 amino acids long.